The clone carrying this TCR beta chain was detected ten times or more. Its antigen is not known. This entry belongs to a study of T cells after yellow fever vaccination. Whole-study context: Libraries from low-cell-number fractions were prepared with the SMART-Seq v4 Ultra Low Input RNA kit. Points from the study as a whole: FACS-sorted repertoires might harbor abundant contaminating clonotypes from the bulk population. Post-booster reappearance was seen for most primary-vaccination clones (roughly 96% CD4, around 90% CD8).

The V and J ends lost 3 bases and 8 bases, in that order; junction bases with no gene match: 8. The CDR3 runs 15 residues. Germline CDR1 reads WNHNN; CDR2 reads SYGVQD (reference sequence). 5'RACE template switching generated TCR cDNA, adding a universal primer site and UMIs. TCRdb independently ran MiXCR on the 5' RACE reads; one entry per CDR3 protein. The sample holds around 310,000 distinct CDR3 sequences; around 3.9% are singletons and the top ten take around 22%. Sequences were derived from PBMCs, sampled on the day of the yellow fever booster vaccination. This clonotype originated in a man younger than 30 who received the YFV17D yellow fever vaccine. The chain has TRBV10-1 and TRBJ2-1; TRBD2 matches 9 bases. DNA for the CDR3: TGCGCCAGCAGTGAAAGGCGGGGGGGCATCGATGAGCAGTTCTTC. It encodes CASSERRGGIDEQFF.